The 20 T cell receptor beta chains presented below share a single source sample, sequenced in a study of blood T cell repertoires in COVID-19. Method: immunoSEQ multiplex PCR; TCRdb's copy keeps in-frame clones and lacks some. This sample has some 77,000 clones, with about four fifths found just once. Sequencing was done on a sample of peripheral blood. The receptors derive from a man in his 70s with acute or convalescent COVID-19.

The CDR3 sequence: CASSKGGGHRELFF. CDR3 nucleotides: TGTGCCAGCAGCAAGGGGGGAGGGCACCGGGAGCTGTTTTTT. V gene TRBV21-1 combines with J gene TRBJ2-2; the D call of TRBD2 is as the table states it, not checked on the DNA. TRBV21-1 is assigned pseudogene status. CDR3 length: 14 amino acids.

The chain combines TRBV30 with TRBJ2-7; D might be TRBD2 (5 bases). The length of the CDR3 is 12 residues. Germline V lookup: CDR1 GTSNPN, CDR2 SVGIG (reference sequence). V was trimmed by 4 bases and J by 4 bases, leaving 11 bases between them. CDR3 in DNA: TGTGCCTGGAATGAGGGCGGATACGAGCAGTACTTC. Translated: CAWNEGGYEQYF.

V and J are TRBV24-1 and TRBJ2-1; TRBD2 agrees at 8 bases. Germline V gene sequence: CDR1 KGHDR, CDR2 SFDVKD. V gave up 2 bases and J gave up 3 bases; unmatched junction bases: 5. The CDR3 runs 16 residues. CDR3 DNA: TGTGCCACCAGTGATTACGGGGGGGGGAACTACAATGAGCAGTTCTTC. This sequence encodes CATSDYGGGNYNEQFF.

The rearrangement links TRBV6-1 to TRBJ2-1; 11 bases are shared with TRBD2. Germline V gives CDR1 MNHNS, CDR2 SASEGT. This CDR3 spans 17 amino acids. Losses at the gene ends were 4 bases for V and 9 bases for J; bases not matched to a gene: 14. This chain's CDR3 is CASSGPSLTSGSGEQFF. In nucleotides, the CDR3 is TGTGCCAGCAGTGGACCTTCCCTAACTAGCGGGAGTGGTGAGCAGTTCTTC.

There are many counts of this clone. This chain joins TRBV30 and TRBJ1-6; 9 bases are a match to TRBD1. The V segment lost 6 bases and the J segment 7 bases; nucleotides outside the gene matches: 4. The germline V gene has CDR1 GTSNPN and CDR2 SVGIG (reference sequence). The CDR3 contains 13 residues. CDR3 in DNA: TGTGCCTGCTCCGGGACAGGGAATTCACCCCTCCACTTT. Protein: CACSGTGNSPLHF.

This clone was seen only a few times. J is TRBJ2-7 and V is TRBV3-1 (or the pseudogene TRBV3-2), with D tentatively TRBD2 (6 bases). The germline V gene encodes CDR1 LGHDT and CDR2 YNNKEL (reference sequence). The V gene lost 4 bases and the J gene lost 0 bases, with 19 bases spanning the gap. This CDR3 has 17 residues. Here the CDR3 DNA reads TGTGCCAGCAGCCTGGGGGTAGCGGCTCGCAGCTCCTACGAGCAGTACTTC. As protein: CASSLGVAARSSYEQYF.

The rearrangement joins TRBV6-1 to TRBJ1-1, with a possible D match to TRBD1 (5 bases). The CDR3 runs 16 residues. Germline assignment: CDR1 MNHNS and CDR2 SASEGT. V lost 2 bases and J 0 bases, leaving 13 bases between the germline ends. The CDR3 bases are TGTGCCAGCAGTGAAATGGGGGGATACGTGAACACTGAAGCTTTCTTT. It specifies CASSEMGGYVNTEAFF.

This clone was picked up one time. This rearrangement joins TRBV5-4 to TRBJ2-3, with D possibly TRBD2 on 7 matching bases. Per the germline V gene, CDR1 is SGHNT and CDR2 is YYREEE (reference sequence). Deletions cut 6 bases from V and 2 bases from J, with 16 bases between. The CDR3 totals 15 residues. The CDR3 is CASTEGGENTDTQYF. The CDR3 DNA sequence: TGTGCCAGCACCGAAGGGGGGGAAAACACAGATACGCAGTATTTT.

The chain joins TRBV4-2 to TRBJ2-1; 14 bases match TRBD2. The CDR3 has 17 residues. Germline trimming cut 1 base from V and 1 base from J; bases unmatched to any gene: 0. The V gene's germline CDR1 is LGHNA and CDR2 YNFKEQ. In nucleotides, the CDR3 is TGTGCCAGCAGCCAAGGGACTAGCGGGAGGTCCTACAATGAGCAGTTCTTC. Encoded protein: CASSQGTSGRSYNEQFF.

The chain has TRBV5-1 and TRBJ1-1; 7 bases map to TRBD1. The CDR3 is made up of 14 amino acids. Trimming took 3 bases from V and 1 from J; bases not matched to a gene: 3. Germline assignment: CDR1 SGHRS and CDR2 YFSETQ. CDR3 protein: CASSSGTANTEAFF. CDR3 in DNA: TGCGCCAGCAGCTCGGGGACAGCGAACACTGAAGCTTTCTTT.

The chain has TRBV19 and TRBJ1-5; D perhaps matches TRBD1 (5 bases). The CDR3 runs 15 residues. CDR1 and CDR2 from the germline V gene are LNHDA and SQIVND (reference sequence). Between the trimmed V and J ends, which lost 7 bases and 4 bases, there was a span of 17 bases. The CDR3 nucleotides are TGTGCCAGTACGACCGCCGACAGAGCGAATCAGCCCCAGCATTTT. This encodes CASTTADRANQPQHF.

The chain carries TRBV18 and TRBJ1-2; D is undetermined. V was shortened by 2 bases and J by 6 bases, with 10 bases between the two germline ends. This CDR3 is 13 amino acids long. Germline loops: CDR1 KGHSH, CDR2 LQKENI. DNA for the CDR3: TGTGCCAGCTCACCAACGGAGATTCATGGCTACACCTTC. Translating gives CASSPTEIHGYTF.

This clone has just a few counts. The chain carries TRBV5-6 and TRBJ2-5, with 8 bases aligning to TRBD2. CDR3 length equals 14 residues. The ends lost 4 bases at V and 5 bases at J; junction bases unmatched: 7. The germline gives CDR1 SGHDT, CDR2 YYEEEE. CDR3 bases: TGTGCCAGCAGCCCGGCGGGACTAGAGGAGACCCAGTACTTC. Its protein is CASSPAGLEETQYF. The entire variable domain, with the rest obtained from reference TRBV5-6 and TRBJ2-5, is as follows: DAGVTQSPTHLIKTRGQQVTLRCSPKSGHDTVSWYQQALGQGPQFIFQYYEEEERQRGNFPDRFSGHQFPNYSSELNVNALLLGDSALYLCASSPAGLEETQYFGPGTRLLVL.

The chain employs TRBV3-1 (or the pseudogene TRBV3-2) and TRBJ1-2; 10 bases fit TRBD1. The V gene end was trimmed by 0 bases and the J gene end by 7 bases; junction bases not matched to a gene: 5. This CDR3 region has 15 residues. Germline CDR1 LGHDT, CDR2 YNNKEL (reference sequence). The CDR3 DNA reads as TGTGCCAGCAGCCAAGAGGGGACAGGGGCGGGTGGCTACACCTTC. As protein: CASSQEGTGAGGYTF.

The chain links TRBV6-1 to TRBJ1-5; D is ambiguous. The CDR3 covers 16 residues. In germline, CDR1 is MNHNS, CDR2 SASEGT. Trimming removed 2 bases at V and 10 bases at J, with 21 bases between. The CDR3 DNA is TGTGCCAGCAGTGAAAGCGCACACCGGAGATTCTTACCCCAGCATTTT. Amino acid sequence: CASSESAHRRFLPQHF.

The chain employs TRBV28 and TRBJ1-1, with TRBD1 as a possible D gene (5 bases). The CDR3 length is 14 residues. Germline CDR1 is MDHEN and CDR2 is SYDVKM. The germline V and J ends were trimmed by 6 bases and 1 base, with 12 bases remaining between them. The CDR3 bases are TGTGCCAGCAGGGGGGGGACGGCGAACACTGAAGCTTTCTTT. Translated: CASRGGTANTEAFF.

The chain carries TRBV19 and TRBJ2-5, with 9 positions matching TRBD2. The J segment lost 5 bases and the V segment lost 1 base, leaving 11 bases of the junction unmatched. The CDR3 has 17 amino acids. From germline, CDR1 is LNHDA and CDR2 SQIVND (reference sequence). The CDR3 sequence: CASSIGGGRDPRETQYF. CDR3 coding DNA: TGTGCCAGTAGTATAGGGGGCGGGAGGGACCCCAGGGAGACCCAGTACTTC.

This clone appeared a few times. The chain combines TRBV7-9 with TRBJ2-2; 8 bases are a match to TRBD1. The CDR3 runs 14 residues. Germline CDR1 and CDR2: SEHNR and FQNEAQ (reference sequence). Unmatched junction bases numbered 4, after V lost 4 bases and J lost 6 bases. CDR3 in amino acids: CASSSTQGAGELFF. Here the CDR3 DNA reads TGTGCCAGCAGCTCAACACAGGGGGCCGGGGAGCTGTTTTTT.

The chain employs TRBV6-2 or TRBV6-3 and TRBJ1-4, with 10 bases matching TRBD1. Germline V gene sequence: CDR1 MNHEY, CDR2 SVGEGT. This CDR3 contains 18 residues. Germline trimming cut 2 bases from V and 8 bases from J; bases unmatched to any gene: 14. The DNA for the CDR3 is TGTGCCAGCAGTTACCAGACAGGGGGCGGTGCTCGGAACGAAAAACTGTTTTTT. Residues: CASSYQTGGGARNEKLFF.

The rearrangement joins TRBV10-3 to TRBJ1-1; D gene uncertain. The CDR3 sequence is 15 residues long. Looked up from germline, CDR1 is ENHRY and CDR2 is SYGVKD. Trimming removed 3 bases from V and 7 bases from J, with 18 bases in between. The CDR3 loop reads CAISDRGAEMSEAFF. In nucleotides, the CDR3 is TGTGCCATCAGTGACCGCGGAGCAGAAATGAGTGAAGCTTTCTTT.